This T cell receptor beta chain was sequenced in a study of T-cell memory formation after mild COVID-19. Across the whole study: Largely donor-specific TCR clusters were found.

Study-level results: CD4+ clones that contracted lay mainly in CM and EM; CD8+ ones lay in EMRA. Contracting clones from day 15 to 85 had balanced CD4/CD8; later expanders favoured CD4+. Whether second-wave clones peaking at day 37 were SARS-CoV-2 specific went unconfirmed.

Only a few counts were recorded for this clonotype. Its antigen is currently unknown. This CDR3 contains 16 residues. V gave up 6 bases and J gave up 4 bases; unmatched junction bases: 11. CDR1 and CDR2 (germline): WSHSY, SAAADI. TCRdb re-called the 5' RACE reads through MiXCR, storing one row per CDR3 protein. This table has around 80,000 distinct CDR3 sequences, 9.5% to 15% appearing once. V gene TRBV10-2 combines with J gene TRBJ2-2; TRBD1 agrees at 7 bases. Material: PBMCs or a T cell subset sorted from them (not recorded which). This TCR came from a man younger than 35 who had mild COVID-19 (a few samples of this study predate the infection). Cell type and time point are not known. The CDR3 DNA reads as TGCGCCAGCAGCTCTAAGGGGGCTTGGGGCACCGGGGAGCTGTTTTTT. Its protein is CASSSKGAWGTGELFF.